Sequencing of this T cell receptor beta chain was carried out in a study of CD4 T cells in relation to SARS-CoV-2 and coronaviruses. Clones were read by immunoSEQ multiplex PCR, and TCRdb kept only the in-frame ones, dropping some. The profile shows tens of thousands of clones, roughly 93% of them singletons. CD4+ T cells from unexposed donors were obtained before the COVID-19 pandemic (2011-2018). The CDR3 covers 13 residues. With 4 bases removed from V and 5 bases from J, the gap between germline ends came to 10 bases. Germline V gives CDR1 SGHRS, CDR2 YFSETQ. This receptor was identified in a human donor in good health. Sequenced material: naive CD4+ T cells from PBMCs. Documented subset: naive CD4+ T cells isolated by negative enrichment. The rearrangement uses TRBV5-1 and TRBJ1-5; possible D gene TRBD1, 5 bases. CDR3 in amino acids: CASSRDLDQPQHF. In nucleotides, the CDR3 is TGCGCCAGCAGCAGGGACCTTGATCAGCCCCAGCATTTT.